Below, 20 T cell receptor beta chains from the same sample are listed, as sequenced in a study of shared T cell receptors in the human thymus. The table came from immunoSEQ multiplex PCR; TCRdb's copy has only in-frame clones and leaves some out. The table records some 660,000 clones, 87% of them present only once. Separately, the same data were catalogued under a study of human thymus T cells.

Sequencing input: thymocytes. These receptors were taken from a boy in the first two years of life with a congenital heart defect.

This clone occurred a few times. Sequence at one end of the junction differs from germline and may be a read error. This chain connects TRBV28 to TRBJ1-1, with D possibly matching TRBD1 (6 bases). This CDR3 spans 11 amino acids. Germline lookup yields CDR1 MDHEN and CDR2 SYDVKM. This CDR3 reads CASSLGAGEIF. For the CDR3, the DNA is TGTGCCAGCAGTTTAGGGGCAGGGGAAATCTTT. Variable domain in full (rest from reference TRBV28 and TRBJ1-1): DVKVTQSSRYLVKRTGEKVFLECVQDMDHENMFWYRQDPGLGLRLIYFSYDVKMKEKGDIPEGYSVSREKKERFSLILESASTNQTSMYLCASSLGAGEIFGQGTRLTVV.

The chain has TRBV6-1 and TRBJ1-2, with 8 positions matching TRBD1. Germline V gene lookup returns CDR1 MNHNS and CDR2 SASEGT. Trimming at V came to 6 bases and at J to 4 bases, leaving 10 bases not matched to a gene. CDR3 length: 15 amino acids. CDR3: CASRGLQGVVYGYTF. The CDR3 DNA reads as TGTGCCAGCAGGGGGTTACAGGGGGTCGTCTATGGCTACACCTTC.

There are a few counts of this clone. The rearrangement uses TRBV7-8 and TRBJ2-5; a possible D gene is TRBD2 (5 bases). Germline assignment: CDR1 SGHVS and CDR2 FQNEAQ. The V gene lost 5 bases and the J gene lost 2 bases, with 18 bases spanning the gap. The CDR3 runs to 16 residues. The CDR3 coding sequence is TGTGCCAGCAGCCTAATCCTATCGGGATTTCAAGAGACCCAGTACTTC. This gives the protein CASSLILSGFQETQYF.

The V call is TRBV11-2, the J call TRBJ2-7, with D possibly being TRBD1 (5 bases). Trimming removed 4 bases at V and 0 bases at J, with 16 bases between. In germline, CDR1 is SGHAT, CDR2 FQNNGV. CDR3 size: 16 residues. The CDR3 here is CASSWKKGLSSYEQYF. DNA of the CDR3: TGTGCCAGCAGCTGGAAAAAGGGGCTAAGCTCCTACGAGCAGTACTTC.

The chain is built from TRBV4-2 and TRBJ1-6, with 9 bases fitting TRBD1. CDR1 and CDR2 (germline): LGHNA, YNFKEQ. The J segment lost 5 bases and the V segment lost 3 bases, leaving 23 bases of the junction unmatched. The CDR3 loop spans 22 amino acids. CDR3 sequence (DNA): TGTGCCAGCAGCCACAAACCGAATACTGACCGGGACAGGGTCCTTGATAATTCACCCCTCCACTTT. It codes for CASSHKPNTDRDRVLDNSPLHF.

The chain links TRBV7-2 to TRBJ1-2; 7 nucleotides line up with TRBD1. Per germline, CDR1 SGHTA and CDR2 FQGNSA. The CDR3 sequence is 15 residues long. Trimming removed 1 base from V and 8 bases from J; junction bases left unmatched: 10. CDR3 in amino acids: CASSLGPQQGLGYTF. The CDR3, as DNA: TGTGCCAGCAGCTTAGGGCCCCAACAGGGGTTGGGCTACACCTTC.

DNA for the CDR3: TGTGCCAGCAGCCCTATGAGACAGCAGACAGATACGCAGTATTTT. As protein: CASSPMRQQTDTQYF. V gene TRBV14 combines with J gene TRBJ2-3, with D possibly being TRBD1 (5 bases). This CDR3 has 15 amino acids. Germline lookup yields CDR1 SGHDN and CDR2 FVKESK. Trimming pared 4 bases from V and 3 bases from J, leaving 14 bases between.

V and J are TRBV28 and TRBJ1-1, with D perhaps TRBD1 (6 bases). Trimming removed 3 bases from V and 0 bases from J, with 20 bases in between. Per germline, CDR1 MDHEN and CDR2 SYDVKM. The CDR3 is made up of 18 amino acids. The CDR3 spells CASSLSVQGWIMNTEAFF. The CDR3 DNA reads as TGTGCCAGCAGTTTGTCGGTTCAGGGGTGGATTATGAACACTGAAGCTTTCTTT.

The rearrangement joins TRBV5-6 to TRBJ2-7, with 8 bases fitting TRBD2. Germline assignment: CDR1 SGHDT and CDR2 YYEEEE. The J segment lost 5 bases and the V segment lost 0 bases, leaving 7 bases of the junction unmatched. The CDR3 has 15 amino acids. CDR3 amino acids: CASSLVLAGGNEQYF. The CDR3 nucleotides read TGTGCCAGCAGCTTGGTGCTAGCGGGTGGAAACGAGCAGTACTTC.

Details on this clone: In the same sample, other DNA sequences code for this CDR3. The rearrangement uses TRBV5-1 and TRBJ1-6; D not certain. The germline V and J ends were trimmed by 2 bases and 5 bases, with 8 bases remaining between them. Germline CDR1 and CDR2: SGHRS and YFSETQ. The CDR3 has 14 residues. CDR3 in DNA: TGCGCCAGCAGCTTTGAGCCCCATAATTCACCCCTCCACTTT. The encoded protein is CASSFEPHNSPLHF. The whole variable domain, filled in from reference TRBV5-1 and TRBJ1-6, reads KAGVTQTPRYLIKTRGQQVTLSCSPISGHRSVSWYQQTPGQGLQFLFEYFSETQRNKGNFPGRFSGRQFSNSRSEMNVSTLELGDSALYLCASSFEPHNSPLHFGNGTRLTVT.

The J gene is TRBJ1-4, the V gene TRBV6-5; 8 nucleotides line up with TRBD1. V gave up 0 bases and J gave up 5 bases; unmatched junction bases: 2. Germline values: CDR1 MNHEY, CDR2 SVGAGI. This CDR3 comprises 15 residues. The CDR3 here is CASSYSGQVNEKLFF. The CDR3 DNA sequence: TGTGCCAGCAGTTACTCGGGACAGGTCAATGAAAAACTGTTTTTT.

V is TRBV9 and J is TRBJ2-3; TRBD2 agrees at 7 bases. The CDR3 consists of 16 residues. Germline assignment: CDR1 SGDLS and CDR2 YYNGEE. V shed 4 bases and J 2 bases; nucleotides not matched to a gene: 10. CDR3 sequence reads: CASSYPHGGNTDTQYF. The CDR3 nucleotides read TGTGCCAGCAGCTACCCCCACGGGGGGAACACAGATACGCAGTATTTT.

The chain joins TRBV7-2 to TRBJ1-6; D gene uncertain. The CDR3 length is 17 residues. Germline V gene lookup returns CDR1 SGHTA and CDR2 FQGNSA. The germline V and J ends were trimmed by 5 bases and 7 bases, with 21 bases remaining between them. In DNA form, the CDR3 reads TGTGCCAGCAGCCCGCGCCCATCTCGGCAGGCAAATTCACCCCTCCACTTT. Translated, it gives CASSPRPSRQANSPLHF.

As DNA, the CDR3 is TGTGCCAGCAGTGAAGCGCTGATGAGGCGGGGACTAGGCCGCGATACGCAGTATTTT. This translates into CASSEALMRRGLGRDTQYF. The rearrangement uses TRBV2 and TRBJ2-3, with 8 bases that match TRBD2. Trimming at V came to 0 bases and at J to 6 bases, leaving 17 bases not matched to a gene. CDR3 length: 19 residues. Germline V lookup: CDR1 SNHLY, CDR2 FYNNEI.

This clone was seen once. V and J are TRBV7-2 and TRBJ2-3; 8 nucleotides match TRBD2. CDR1 and CDR2 from the germline V gene are SGHTA and FQGNSA. The CDR3 consists of 17 residues. The junction had 14 bases not matched to a gene; V was cut back by 5 bases and J by 4 bases. For the CDR3, the DNA is TGTGCCAGCAGCCCCCTCCTTAGCGGGGCGGAACCAGATACGCAGTATTTT. Amino acids: CASSPLLSGAEPDTQYF.

This chain links TRBV5-4 with TRBJ2-1, with D possibly matching TRBD2 (7 bases). CDR1 is SGHNT and CDR2 is YYREEE in the germline V gene (reference sequence). CDR3 size: 14 residues. Trimming removed 5 bases at V and 4 bases at J, with 13 bases between. The CDR3 here is CASSWGGGYNEQFF. The CDR3 nucleotides read TGTGCCAGCAGTTGGGGGGGCGGATACAATGAGCAGTTCTTC.

This clone appeared a few times. This sequence joins TRBV14 and TRBJ1-2, with 7 bases that match TRBD1. The length of the CDR3 is 14 residues. The V gene's germline CDR1 is SGHDN and CDR2 FVKESK. V dropped 1 base and J dropped 6; count of bases not matched to a gene: 5. In nucleotides, the CDR3 is TGTGCCAGCAGCCAAGGGCAGGGGGTTGATGGCTACACCTTC. This sequence encodes CASSQGQGVDGYTF.

The chain has TRBV27 and TRBJ2-7; D not certain. The germline CDR1 and CDR2 sequences are MNHEY and SMNVEV (reference sequence). V was clipped by 7 bases and J by 2 bases, with 9 bases between them. The CDR3 is made up of 12 amino acids. The CDR3 reads CASISMTYEQYF. CDR3 in DNA: TGTGCCAGCATTTCTATGACCTACGAGCAGTACTTC.

V usage is TRBV2 and J usage is TRBJ1-5; 9 bases are shared with TRBD1. Germline V gene lookup returns CDR1 SNHLY and CDR2 FYNNEI. CDR3 length equals 15 residues. V shed 7 bases, J shed 1 base, and the junction held 5 bases outside the gene matches. As DNA, the CDR3 is TGTGCCAGCACCTTGGACAGGGGAAGCAATCAGCCCCAGCATTTT. It codes for CASTLDRGSNQPQHF.

The chain carries TRBV14 and TRBJ1-2; D possibly corresponds to TRBD1 (5 bases). This CDR3 has 16 residues. Germline V gene lookup returns CDR1 SGHDN and CDR2 FVKESK. Trimming shortened V by 1 base and J by 3 bases, and 15 bases separated the two germline ends. The CDR3 here is CASSQAGGGGDYGYTF. In DNA form, the CDR3 reads TGTGCCAGCAGCCAAGCGGGGGGGGGTGGTGACTATGGCTACACCTTC.